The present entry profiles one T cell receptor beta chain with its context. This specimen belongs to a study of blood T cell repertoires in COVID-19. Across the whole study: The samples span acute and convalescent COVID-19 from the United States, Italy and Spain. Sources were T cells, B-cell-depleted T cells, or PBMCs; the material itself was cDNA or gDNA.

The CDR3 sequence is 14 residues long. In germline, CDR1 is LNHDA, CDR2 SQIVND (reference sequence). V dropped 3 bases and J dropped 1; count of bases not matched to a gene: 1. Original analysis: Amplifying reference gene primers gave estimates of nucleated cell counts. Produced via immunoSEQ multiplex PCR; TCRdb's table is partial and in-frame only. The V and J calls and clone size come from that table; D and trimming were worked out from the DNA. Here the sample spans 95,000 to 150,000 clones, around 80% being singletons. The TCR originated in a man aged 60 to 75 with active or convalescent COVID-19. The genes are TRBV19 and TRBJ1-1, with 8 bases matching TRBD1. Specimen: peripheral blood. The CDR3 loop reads CASSIQGANTEAFF. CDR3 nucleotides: TGTGCCAGTAGTATCCAGGGGGCGAACACTGAAGCTTTCTTT.